The sequence of this TCR beta chain was determined in a study of post-analysis software for immune sequencing data. Study-wide results and caveats: Comparison of patients with controls showed 4 to 6 TRBV segments more frequent in patients, TRBV5-6, TRBV5-1 and TRBV20-1 among them.

Trimming pared 0 bases from V and 7 bases from J, leaving 16 bases between. In germline, CDR1 is SGHRS, CDR2 YFSETQ. There are 16 residues in the CDR3. Concerning this clonotype: Antigen unknown.

TCR beta cDNA libraries had unique molecular identifiers. Roughly 500,000 cDNA molecules were obtained from 1 to 10 million T cells. TCRdb recomputed calls from the PCR reads with MiXCR, one row per CDR3 protein. The data show fewer than 850,000 distinct CDR3 sequences, with roughly 27% seen just once and 0.55% to 0.65% held by the top ten. The specimen was blood. J is TRBJ1-4 and V is TRBV5-1; tentative D call: TRBD1 (5 bases). The TCR comes from a girl aged 10 to 17 with multiple sclerosis. CDR3 nucleotides: TGCGCCAGCAGCTTGGACAGGCCAGAAGTTGGTGAAAAACTGTTTTTT. Its translation: CASSLDRPEVGEKLFF.